This T cell receptor beta chain was sequenced for a study of blood T cell repertoires in COVID-19. The CDR3 contains 16 residues. V lost 8 bases, J lost 1 base, and 12 bases stayed unmatched. Germline CDR1 reads MNHNY; CDR2 reads SVGAGI (reference sequence). Assay: immunoSEQ multiplex PCR; the TCRdb copy retains only in-frame clones and omits some. The sample records roughly 50,000 clones, about nine tenths being singletons. The TCR sequence derives from a man in his 70s with acute or convalescent COVID-19. Specimen: peripheral blood. The V and J genes are TRBV6-6 and TRBJ2-7; the match to TRBD1 covers 9 bases. As DNA, the CDR3 is TGTGCCAGCTCCAACCCCACAGGGGGCGCGTCCTACGAGCAGTACTTC. Translation gives CASSNPTGGASYEQYF.